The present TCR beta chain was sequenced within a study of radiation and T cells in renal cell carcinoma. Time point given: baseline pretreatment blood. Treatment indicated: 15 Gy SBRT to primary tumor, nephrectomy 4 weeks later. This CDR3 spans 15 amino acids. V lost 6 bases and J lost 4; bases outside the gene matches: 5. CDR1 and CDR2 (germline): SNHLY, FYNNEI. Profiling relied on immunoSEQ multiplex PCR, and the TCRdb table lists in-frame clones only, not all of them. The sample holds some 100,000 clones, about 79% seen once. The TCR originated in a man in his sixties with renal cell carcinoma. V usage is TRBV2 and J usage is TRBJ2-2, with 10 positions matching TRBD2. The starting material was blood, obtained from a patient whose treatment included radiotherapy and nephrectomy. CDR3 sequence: CASRIAGGTTGELFF. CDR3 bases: TGTGCCAGCAGGATAGCGGGAGGTACCACCGGGGAGCTGTTTTTT.